The source of this TCR beta chain is a study of vaccination and CD4 T cells after COVID-19. Across the study: Post-vaccination sampling time points for a few convalescent patients were day 14 and days 161 to 241.

TCRdb reanalysed the PCR reads using MiXCR and keeps one entry per CDR3 protein. The profile shows around 26,000 distinct CDR3 sequences, approximately 51% of them singletons. The time point was: late sampling 161 to 241 days after vaccination in a few convalescent patients. The study's findings and limits: For convalescent patients, a median about 86% of reactive clones surfaced exclusively after vaccination. Median reactive clonotypes, those recognizing SARS-CoV-2, rose from around 20 to 38, not significantly. Data came from relatively few convalescent patients and lacked early post-infection timepoints.

This CDR3 region has 14 residues. V lost 5 bases and J lost 0, with 10 bases in between. CDR1 is SGHTA, CDR2 FQGNSA, per germline. To note about this clonotype: The antigen remains unidentified.

This TCR came from a human donor who had recovered from COVID-19. Material: CD4+ T cells from blood, obtained about 7 months after SARS-CoV-2 vaccination. The V gene is TRBV7-2, the J gene TRBJ2-5; D gene ambiguous. The CDR3 region has the DNA TGTGCCAGCAGCCCTAGTGGAAACCAAGAGACCCAGTACTTC. Translated: CASSPSGNQETQYF.